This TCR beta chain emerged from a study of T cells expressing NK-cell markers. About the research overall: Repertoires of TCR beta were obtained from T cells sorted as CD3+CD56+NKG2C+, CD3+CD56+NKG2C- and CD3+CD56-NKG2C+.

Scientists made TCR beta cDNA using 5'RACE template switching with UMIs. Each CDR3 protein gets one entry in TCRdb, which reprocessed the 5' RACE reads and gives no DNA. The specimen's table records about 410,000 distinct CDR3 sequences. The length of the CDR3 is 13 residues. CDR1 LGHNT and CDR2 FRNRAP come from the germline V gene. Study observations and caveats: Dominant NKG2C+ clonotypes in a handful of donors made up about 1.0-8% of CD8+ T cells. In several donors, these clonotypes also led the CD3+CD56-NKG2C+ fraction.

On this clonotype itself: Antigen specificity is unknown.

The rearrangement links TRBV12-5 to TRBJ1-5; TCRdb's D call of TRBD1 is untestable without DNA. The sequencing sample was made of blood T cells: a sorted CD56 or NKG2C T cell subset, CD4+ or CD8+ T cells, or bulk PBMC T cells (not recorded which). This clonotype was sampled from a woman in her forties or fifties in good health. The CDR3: CASGLDEMSPQHF.